The source of this T cell receptor beta chain is a study of cytomegalovirus exposure and HLA in healthy donors. Study-wide results and limits: Cytomegalovirus status was reportedly diagnosed by the classifier with high specificity and sensitivity.

Use of 60 Vbeta and 13 Jbeta primers characterized the PCR. TCRdb's copy holds only in-frame clones and misses some; the assay was immunoSEQ multiplex PCR. The data show approximately 150,000 clones, with roughly three quarters seen just once and around an eighth held by the top ten. Germline loops: CDR1 MNHEY, CDR2 SMNVEV (reference sequence). The length of the CDR3 is 11 residues. The V and J ends lost 3 bases and 5 bases respectively, with 5 bases between them. Worth noting for this clone: The antigen remains unidentified.

The genes are TRBV27 and TRBJ2-7; D perhaps matches TRBD2 (5 bases). This receptor was taken from a woman between 40 and 50 years old in good health and CMV-seronegative. The sample comprised PBMCs. The CDR3 spells CASSFGDEQYF. The CDR3 nucleotides read TGTGCCAGCAGTTTCGGGGACGAGCAGTACTTC.